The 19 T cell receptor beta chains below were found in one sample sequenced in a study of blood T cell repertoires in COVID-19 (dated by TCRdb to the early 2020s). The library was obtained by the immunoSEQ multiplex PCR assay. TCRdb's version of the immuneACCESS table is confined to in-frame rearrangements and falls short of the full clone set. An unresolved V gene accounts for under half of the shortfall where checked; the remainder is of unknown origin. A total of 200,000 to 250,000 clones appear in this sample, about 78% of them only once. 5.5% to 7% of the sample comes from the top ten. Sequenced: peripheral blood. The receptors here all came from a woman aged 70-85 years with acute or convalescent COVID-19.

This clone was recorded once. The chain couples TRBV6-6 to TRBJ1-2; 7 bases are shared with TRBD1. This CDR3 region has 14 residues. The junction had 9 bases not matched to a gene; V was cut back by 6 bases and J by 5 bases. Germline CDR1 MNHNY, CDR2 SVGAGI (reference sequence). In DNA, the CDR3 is TGTGCCAGCAGGAGCGGAGGACAGGTTTATGGCTACACCTTC. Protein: CASRSGGQVYGYTF.

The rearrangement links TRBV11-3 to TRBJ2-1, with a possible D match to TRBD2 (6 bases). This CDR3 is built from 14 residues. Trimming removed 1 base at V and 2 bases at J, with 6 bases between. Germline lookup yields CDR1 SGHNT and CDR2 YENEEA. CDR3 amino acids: CASSLAGAYNEQFF. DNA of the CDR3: TGTGCCAGCAGCTTAGCGGGAGCCTACAATGAGCAGTTCTTC.

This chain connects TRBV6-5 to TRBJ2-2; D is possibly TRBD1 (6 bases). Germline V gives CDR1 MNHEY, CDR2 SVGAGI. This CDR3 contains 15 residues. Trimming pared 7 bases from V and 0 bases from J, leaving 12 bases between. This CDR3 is CASNPGTTNTGELFF. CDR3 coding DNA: TGTGCCAGCAACCCTGGGACAACGAACACCGGGGAGCTGTTTTTT.

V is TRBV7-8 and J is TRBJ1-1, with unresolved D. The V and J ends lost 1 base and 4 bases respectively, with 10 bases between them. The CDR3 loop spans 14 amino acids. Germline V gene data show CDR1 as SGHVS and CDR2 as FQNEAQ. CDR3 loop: CASSLEPGSTEAFF. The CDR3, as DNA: TGTGCCAGCAGCTTAGAGCCGGGAAGCACTGAAGCTTTCTTT.

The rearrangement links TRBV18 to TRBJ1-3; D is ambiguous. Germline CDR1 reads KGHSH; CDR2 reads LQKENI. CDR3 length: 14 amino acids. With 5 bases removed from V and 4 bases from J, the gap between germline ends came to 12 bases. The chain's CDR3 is CASSSSVAGNTIYF. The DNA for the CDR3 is TGTGCCAGCTCATCTTCCGTAGCCGGAAACACCATATATTTT.

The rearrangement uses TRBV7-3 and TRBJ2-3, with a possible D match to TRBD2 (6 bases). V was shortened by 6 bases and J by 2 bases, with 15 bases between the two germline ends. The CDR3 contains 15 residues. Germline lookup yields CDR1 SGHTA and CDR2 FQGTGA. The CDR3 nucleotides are TGTGCCAGCAGTGCCGCAAGCGGGTCCACAGATACGCAGTATTTT. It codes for CASSAASGSTDTQYF.

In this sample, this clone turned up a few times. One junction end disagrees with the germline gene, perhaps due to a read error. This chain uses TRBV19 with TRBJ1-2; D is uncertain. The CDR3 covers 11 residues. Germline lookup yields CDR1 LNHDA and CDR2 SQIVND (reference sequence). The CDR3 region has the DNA TGTGCCAGTAGTATCGGGAGCTACGTCTCCTTC. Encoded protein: CASSIGSYVSF.

This CDR3 is CASSRSTGGDEKLFF. CDR3 DNA: TGTGCCAGCAGCCGATCGACAGGGGGTGATGAAAAACTGTTTTTT. V gene TRBV3-1 (or the pseudogene TRBV3-2) combines with J gene TRBJ1-4; TRBD1 matches 9 bases. This CDR3 has 15 residues. Germline CDR1 LGHDT, CDR2 YNNKEL (reference sequence). Trimming at V came to 4 bases and at J to 6 bases, leaving 6 bases not matched to a gene.

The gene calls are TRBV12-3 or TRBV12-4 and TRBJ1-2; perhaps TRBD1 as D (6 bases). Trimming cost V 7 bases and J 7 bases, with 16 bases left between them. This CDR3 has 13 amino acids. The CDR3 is CASTPGGRGGYTF. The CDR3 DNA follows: TGTGCCAGCACCCCGGGGGGGCGAGGTGGCTACACCTTC.

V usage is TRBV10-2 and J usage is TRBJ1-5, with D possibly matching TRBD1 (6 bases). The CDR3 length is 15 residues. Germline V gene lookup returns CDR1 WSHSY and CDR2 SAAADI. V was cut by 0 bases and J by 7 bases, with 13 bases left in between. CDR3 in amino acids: CASSESGGAEQPQHF. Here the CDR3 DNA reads TGCGCCAGCAGTGAGTCAGGGGGTGCGGAGCAGCCCCAGCATTTT.

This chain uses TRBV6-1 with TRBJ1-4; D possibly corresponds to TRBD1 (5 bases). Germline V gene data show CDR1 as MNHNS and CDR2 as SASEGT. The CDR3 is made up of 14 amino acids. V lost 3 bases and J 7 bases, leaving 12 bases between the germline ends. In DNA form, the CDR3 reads TGTGCCAGCAGTGACCAGGGAAGTGGTGAAAAACTGTTTTTT. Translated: CASSDQGSGEKLFF.

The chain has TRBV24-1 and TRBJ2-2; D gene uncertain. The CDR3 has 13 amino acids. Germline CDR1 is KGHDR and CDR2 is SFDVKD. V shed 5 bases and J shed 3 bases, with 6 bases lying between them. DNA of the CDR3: TGTGCCACCAGTGCGACTTACACCGGGGAGCTGTTTTTT. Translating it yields CATSATYTGELFF.

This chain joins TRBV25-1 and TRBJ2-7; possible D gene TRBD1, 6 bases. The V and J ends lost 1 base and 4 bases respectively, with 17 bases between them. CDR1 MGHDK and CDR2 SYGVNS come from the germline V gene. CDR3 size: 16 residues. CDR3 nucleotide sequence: TGTGCCAGCAGTGAATCGGCCGGACAGACTTATTACGAGCAGTACTTC. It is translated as CASSESAGQTYYEQYF.

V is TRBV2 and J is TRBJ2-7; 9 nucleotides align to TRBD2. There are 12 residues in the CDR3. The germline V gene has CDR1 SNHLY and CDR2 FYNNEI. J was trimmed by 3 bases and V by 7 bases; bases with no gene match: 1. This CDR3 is CASTAGGYEQYF. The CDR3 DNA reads TGTGCCAGCACAGCGGGAGGCTACGAGCAGTACTTC.

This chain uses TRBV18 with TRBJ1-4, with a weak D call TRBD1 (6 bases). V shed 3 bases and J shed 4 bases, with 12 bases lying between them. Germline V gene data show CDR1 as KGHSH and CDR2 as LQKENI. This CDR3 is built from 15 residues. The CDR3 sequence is CASSPRTADNEKLFF. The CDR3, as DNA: TGTGCCAGCTCACCGCGGACAGCAGATAATGAAAAACTGTTTTTT.

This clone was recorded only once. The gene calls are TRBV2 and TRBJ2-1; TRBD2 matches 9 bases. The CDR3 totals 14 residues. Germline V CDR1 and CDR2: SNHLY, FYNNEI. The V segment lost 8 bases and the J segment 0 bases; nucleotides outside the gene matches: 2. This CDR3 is CASGAGGSYNEQFF. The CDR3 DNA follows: TGTGCCAGCGGAGCGGGGGGCTCCTACAATGAGCAGTTCTTC.

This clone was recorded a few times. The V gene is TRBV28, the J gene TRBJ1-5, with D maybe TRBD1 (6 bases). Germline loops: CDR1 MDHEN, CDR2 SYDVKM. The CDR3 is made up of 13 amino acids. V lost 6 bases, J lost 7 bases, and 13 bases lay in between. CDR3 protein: CASSYRVDQPQHF. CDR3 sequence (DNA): TGTGCCAGCAGCTACAGGGTCGACCAGCCCCAGCATTTT.

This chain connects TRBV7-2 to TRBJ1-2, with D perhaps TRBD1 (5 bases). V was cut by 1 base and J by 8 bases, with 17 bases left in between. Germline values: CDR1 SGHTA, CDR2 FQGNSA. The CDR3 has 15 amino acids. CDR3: CASSLVVSQGYGYTF. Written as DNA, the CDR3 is TGTGCCAGCAGCTTAGTTGTAAGTCAGGGTTACGGCTACACCTTC.

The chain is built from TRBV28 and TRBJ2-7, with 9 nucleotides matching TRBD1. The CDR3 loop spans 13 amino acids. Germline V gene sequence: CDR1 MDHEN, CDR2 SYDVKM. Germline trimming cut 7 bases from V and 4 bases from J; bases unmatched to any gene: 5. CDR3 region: CASTDRGIYEQYF. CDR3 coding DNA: TGTGCCAGCACAGACAGGGGGATATACGAGCAGTACTTC.